This entry describes one T cell receptor (beta chain). Its antigen is still unknown. This sample was taken from a study of cytomegalovirus exposure and HLA in healthy donors. Broader study findings: A later analysis associated 15,000 or so TCR beta sequences with HLA alleles at a 0.05 false discovery rate. Whilst most TCR sequences proved rare, a subset of public TCRs occurred across many donors.

PCR involved 60 Vbeta and 13 Jbeta primers. The assay was immunoSEQ multiplex PCR, and TCRdb's table has in-frame clones only and misses some. Here the sample table reports approximately 110,000 clones. Germline CDR1 and CDR2: LNHDA and SQIVND (reference sequence). V lost 3 bases to trimming and J lost 4 bases; unmatched junction nucleotides: 4. This CDR3 has 15 amino acids. This clonotype originated in a man aged 18-30 years in good health and CMV-seronegative. The chain joins TRBV19 to TRBJ1-4; 8 nucleotides agree with TRBD1. Sequenced: PBMCs. The CDR3 loop reads CASSIGDRGNEKLFF. CDR3 nucleotide sequence: TGTGCCAGTAGTATTGGTGACAGGGGTAATGAAAAACTGTTTTTT. Using reference TRBV19 and TRBJ1-4 for the parts outside the CDR3, the full variable domain is DGGITQSPKYLFRKEGQNVTLSCEQNLNHDAMYWYRQDPGQGLRLIYYSQIVNDFQKGDIAEGYSVSREKKESFPLTVTSAQKNPTAFYLCASSIGDRGNEKLFFGSGTQLSVL.